This entry lists 6 T cell receptor beta chains sequenced from one sample in a study of response to subunit inactivated influenza vaccine. TCRdb reprocessed the RT-PCR reads via MiXCR and lists one record per CDR3 protein. The table has hundreds of thousands of distinct CDR3 sequences, approximately 16% seen once. Sequenced here: CD4+ T cells sorted from PBMCs, sampled about 24 months after vaccination. The receptors stem from a man between 50 and 75 years old who received an inactivated influenza vaccine.

This clonotype has more than one count but fewer than ten. This chain joins TRBV7-2 and TRBJ2-4; D not resolved. The CDR3 length is 13 residues. Trimming took off 2 bases at V and 8 bases at J, with 10 bases between the two ends. Per the germline V gene, CDR1 is SGHTA and CDR2 is FQGNSA. The CDR3 DNA reads as TGTGCCAGCAGCTTACGCCAAGAACACATTCAGTACTTC. As protein: CASSLRQEHIQYF.

This clonotype was seen a few times. This sequence joins TRBV29-1 and TRBJ1-2, with a tentative D call TRBD1 (6 bases). Germline assignment: CDR1 SQVTM and CDR2 ANQGSEA. The CDR3 runs 15 residues. V lost 0 bases, J lost 2 bases, and 13 bases lay in between. The CDR3 is CSVEEARGPNYGYTF. The CDR3, as DNA: TGCAGCGTTGAAGAAGCCAGGGGACCCAACTATGGCTACACCTTC.

This chain uses TRBV4-1 with TRBJ1-1; D uncertain. The CDR3 covers 14 residues. Germline V CDR1 and CDR2: MGHRA, YSYEKL. The germline V and J ends were trimmed by 0 bases and 10 bases, with 15 bases remaining between them. The CDR3 sequence: CASSQDQVQRRAFF. CDR3 nucleotide sequence: TGCGCCAGCAGCCAAGATCAGGTCCAGAGGCGAGCTTTCTTT.

This clonotype was seen at least ten times. The V gene is TRBV12-3 or TRBV12-4, the J gene TRBJ2-3; D remains ambiguous. The length of the CDR3 is 13 residues. The V end was cut by 1 base, the J end by 5 bases, with 7 bases between. The CDR3 sequence is CASSLGSEDTQYF. CDR3 nucleotides: TGTGCCAGCAGTTTAGGATCAGAAGATACGCAGTATTTT.

This clonotype was counted a single time. The rearrangement links TRBV20-1 to TRBJ2-3; D uncertain. Looked up from germline, CDR1 is DFQATT and CDR2 is SNEGSKA (reference sequence). V was clipped by 5 bases and J by 5 bases, with 14 bases between them. The CDR3 has 13 amino acids. The CDR3 DNA reads as TGCAGTGCTGCCGTCCCCGGGCAAGATACGCAGTATTTT. This codes for CSAAVPGQDTQYF.

This clonotype was counted only a few times. The rearrangement uses TRBV11-2 and TRBJ2-7; no clear D gene. Trimming removed 8 bases at V and 0 bases at J, with 11 bases between. The germline V gene encodes CDR1 SGHAT and CDR2 FQNNGV. The CDR3 is 13 amino acids. Written as DNA, the CDR3 is TGTGCCAGCCACTTCATTAGCTCCTACGAGCAGTACTTC. Residues: CASHFISSYEQYF.